The clone carrying this T cell receptor (beta chain) came up once. Its antigen is currently unknown. At one end, the junction sequence differs from germline, possibly due to a read error. Resections removed during corrective heart surgery provided the thymus tissue used. These data belong to a study of human thymus T cells. Study findings and constraints: Unrelated individuals had highly overlapping thymic repertoires, as reported in related research. V and J gene usage appeared biased in thymic and blood repertoires.

The CDR3 is made up of 14 amino acids. CDR1 and CDR2 from the germline V gene are GTSNPN and SVGIG (reference sequence). Assay used: immunoSEQ multiplex PCR; TCRdb lists only in-frame clones, some missing. Of tens of thousands of clones in the sample, around 95% were seen once. This clonotype was obtained from a girl under three years old with a congenital heart defect but otherwise immunologically healthy. This chain uses TRBV30 with TRBJ2-7, with 9 bases fitting TRBD2. Material for sequencing was thymus tissue. Here the CDR3 DNA reads TGTGCCTGGAGTGTACTAGCGGGCTCCTATGAGCAGTACTTC. Residues: CAWSVLAGSYEQYF.